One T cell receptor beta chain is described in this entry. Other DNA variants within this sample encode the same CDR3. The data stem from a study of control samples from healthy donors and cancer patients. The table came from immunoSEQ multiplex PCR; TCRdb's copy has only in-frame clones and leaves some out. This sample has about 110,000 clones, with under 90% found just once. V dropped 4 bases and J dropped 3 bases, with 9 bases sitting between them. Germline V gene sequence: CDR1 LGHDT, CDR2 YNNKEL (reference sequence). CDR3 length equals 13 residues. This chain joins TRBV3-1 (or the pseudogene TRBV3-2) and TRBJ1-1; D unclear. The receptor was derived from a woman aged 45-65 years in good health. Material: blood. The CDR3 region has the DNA TGTGCCAGCAGCCTTAACCGGGACACTGAAGCTTTCTTT. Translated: CASSLNRDTEAFF.